This T cell receptor beta chain was identified during a study of low-dose radiotherapy and immunotherapy resistance in tumors. cDNA synthesis used a TRAV/TRBV-specific primer set for both chains. TCRs underwent approximately 20 PCR cycles of amplification with a constant-region primer and V-primer adapter. A single record per CDR3 protein comes from TCRdb applying MiXCR to the reads. The data show about 89,000 distinct CDR3 sequences, roughly a tenth seen once. This clonotype has a count of ten or more. Noted time point: before trial treatment. All of the donors were given nivolumab, ipilimumab, aspirin, low-dose cyclophosphamide and low-dose radiotherapy as part of RACIN, a single-arm trial. V was clipped by 8 bases and J by 4 bases; unmatched bases: 1. The CDR3 totals 13 residues. CDR1 is MNHNY, CDR2 SVGAGI, per germline (reference sequence).

The genes are TRBV6-6 and TRBJ1-4; 10 bases match TRBD1. The sample consisted of PBMCs, taken before treatment. This clonotype was sampled from a male donor with prostate cancer. CDR3 DNA: TGTGCCAGCGGGACAGGGGTTAATGAAAAACTGTTTTTT. Its translation: CASGTGVNEKLFF.